This TCR beta chain is from a study of T cells after yellow fever vaccination. Notes on the study in general: A weaker but faster secondary response was observed, peaking on day 5 versus 15. Of the clonotypes, a small share occurred in both CD4 and CD8 compartments. Abundant clonotypes (contaminants from the bulk population) could be present in FACS-sorted repertoires.

In its sample, this clonotype was seen many times. The antigen remains undetermined. The ends were cut back, 4 bases at V and 0 bases at J, with 18 bases in the middle. This CDR3 is built from 17 residues. CDR1 is SGHNT and CDR2 is YYREEE in the germline V gene (reference sequence). As TCR cDNA was made by 5'RACE template switching, a universal primer site and UMIs were added. Each CDR3 protein is one row after TCRdb ran MiXCR on the 5' RACE reads. Among fewer than 400,000 distinct CDR3 sequences listed, 6.2% were seen once. The clonotype was recovered from a man aged 30-40 years who received the YFV17D yellow fever vaccine. The sequenced sample was PBMCs, obtained 5 days after the yellow fever booster vaccination. The chain carries TRBV5-4 and TRBJ2-3; tentative D call: TRBD1 (6 bases). This CDR3 reads CASSVPGERYSTDTQYF. CDR3 nucleotide sequence: TGTGCCAGCAGCGTCCCAGGGGAACGATATAGCACAGATACGCAGTATTTT.